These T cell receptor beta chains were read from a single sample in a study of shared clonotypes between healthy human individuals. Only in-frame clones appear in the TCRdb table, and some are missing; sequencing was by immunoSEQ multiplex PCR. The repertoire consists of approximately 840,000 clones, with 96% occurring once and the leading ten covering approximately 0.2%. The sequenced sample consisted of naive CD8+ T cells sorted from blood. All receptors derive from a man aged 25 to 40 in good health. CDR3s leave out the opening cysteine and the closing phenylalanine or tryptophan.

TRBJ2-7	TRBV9	ASSVVAGEAYEQY
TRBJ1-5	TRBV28	ASSLGETGIEQPQH
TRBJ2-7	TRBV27	ASSLTGGPVLEQY
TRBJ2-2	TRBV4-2	ASSQYQGIMANTGELF
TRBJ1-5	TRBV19	ASSGTGTGGNQPQH
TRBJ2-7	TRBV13	ASSLFTGLGDEQY
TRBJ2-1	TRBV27	ASSSQGPAYNEQF
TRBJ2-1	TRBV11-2	ASSSAGPGQF
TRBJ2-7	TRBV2	ASSVQSEQY
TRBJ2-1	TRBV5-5	ASSLGPNQEQF
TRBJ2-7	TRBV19	ASRAGPSYEQY
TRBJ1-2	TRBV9	ASSVGRLDGYT
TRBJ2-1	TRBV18	ASFRDRVYNEQF
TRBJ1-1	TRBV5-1	ASSLQDRFEAF
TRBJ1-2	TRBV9	ASSQGGADGYT
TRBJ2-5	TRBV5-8	ASSLVGLQETQY
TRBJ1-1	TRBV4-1	ASSQSDVTNTEAF
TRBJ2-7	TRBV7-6	ASSLGTNSYEQY
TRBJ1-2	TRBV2	ASRKEGALDYGYT
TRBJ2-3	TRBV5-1	ASSLWSGGGTDTQY
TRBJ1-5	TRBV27	ASSLSGGTGVSNQPQH
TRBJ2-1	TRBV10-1	ASREGGEQF
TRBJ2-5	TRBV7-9	ASRKPGQGSETQY
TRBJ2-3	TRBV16	ASSQWRTDTQY
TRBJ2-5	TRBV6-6	ASTGKILETQY
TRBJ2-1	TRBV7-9	ASSTSAHGATYNEQF
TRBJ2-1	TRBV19	ASTSGRANEQF
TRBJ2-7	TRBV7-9	ASSLRDSYEQY
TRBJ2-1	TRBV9	ASSGSHYNEQF
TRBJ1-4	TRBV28	ASSLGAGVNEKLF
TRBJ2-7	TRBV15	ATSRDLTSEGYYEQY